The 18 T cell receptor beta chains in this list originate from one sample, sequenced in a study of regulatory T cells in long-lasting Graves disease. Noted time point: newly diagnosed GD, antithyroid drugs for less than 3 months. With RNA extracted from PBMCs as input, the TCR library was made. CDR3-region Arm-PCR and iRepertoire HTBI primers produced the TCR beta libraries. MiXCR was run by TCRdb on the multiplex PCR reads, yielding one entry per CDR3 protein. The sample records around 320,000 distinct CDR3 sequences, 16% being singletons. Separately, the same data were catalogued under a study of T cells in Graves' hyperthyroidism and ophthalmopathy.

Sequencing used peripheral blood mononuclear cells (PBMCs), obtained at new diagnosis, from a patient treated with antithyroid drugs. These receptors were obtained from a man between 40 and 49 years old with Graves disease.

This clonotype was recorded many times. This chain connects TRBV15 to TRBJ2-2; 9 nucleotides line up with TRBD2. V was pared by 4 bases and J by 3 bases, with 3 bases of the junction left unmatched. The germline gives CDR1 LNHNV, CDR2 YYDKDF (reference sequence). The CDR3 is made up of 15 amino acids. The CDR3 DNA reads TGTGCCACCAGCACCGGGACTAGCTACACCGGGGAGCTGTTTTTT. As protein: CATSTGTSYTGELFF.

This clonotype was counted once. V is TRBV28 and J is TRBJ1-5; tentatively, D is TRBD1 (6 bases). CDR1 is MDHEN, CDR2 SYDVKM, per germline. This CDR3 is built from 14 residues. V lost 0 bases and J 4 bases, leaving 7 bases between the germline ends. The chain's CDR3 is CASSLWGANQPQHF. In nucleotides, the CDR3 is TGTGCCAGCAGTTTATGGGGGGCGAATCAGCCCCAGCATTTT.

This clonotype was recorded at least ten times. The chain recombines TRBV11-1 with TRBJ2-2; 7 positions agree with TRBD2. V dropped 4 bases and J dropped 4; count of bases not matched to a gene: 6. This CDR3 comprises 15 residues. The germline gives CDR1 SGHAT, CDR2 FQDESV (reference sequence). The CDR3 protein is CASSSSGGGTGELFF. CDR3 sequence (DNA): TGTGCCAGCAGCTCCAGTGGGGGGGGCACCGGGGAGCTGTTTTTT.

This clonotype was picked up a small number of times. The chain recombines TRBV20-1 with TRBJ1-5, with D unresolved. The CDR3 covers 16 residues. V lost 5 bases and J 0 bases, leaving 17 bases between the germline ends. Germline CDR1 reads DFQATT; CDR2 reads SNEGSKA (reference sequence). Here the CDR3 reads CSAAPLEVGSNQPQHF. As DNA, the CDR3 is TGCAGTGCTGCTCCTCTGGAGGTGGGTAGCAATCAGCCCCAGCATTTT.

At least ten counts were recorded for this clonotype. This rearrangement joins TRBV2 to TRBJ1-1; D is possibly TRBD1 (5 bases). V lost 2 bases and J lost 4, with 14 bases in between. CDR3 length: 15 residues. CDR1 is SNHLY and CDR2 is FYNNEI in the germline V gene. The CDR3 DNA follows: TGTGCCAGCAGTGAATTCCAGGGTCCTGGCACTGAAGCTTTCTTT. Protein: CASSEFQGPGTEAFF.

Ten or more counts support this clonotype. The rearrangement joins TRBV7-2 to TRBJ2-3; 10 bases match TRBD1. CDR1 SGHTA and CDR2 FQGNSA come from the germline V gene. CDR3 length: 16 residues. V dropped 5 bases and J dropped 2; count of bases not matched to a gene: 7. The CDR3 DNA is TGTGCCAGCAGCCCCGGGACAGGGGACCCCACAGATACGCAGTATTTT. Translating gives CASSPGTGDPTDTQYF. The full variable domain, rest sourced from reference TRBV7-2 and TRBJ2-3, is GAGVSQSPSNKVTEKGKDVELRCDPISGHTALYWYRQSLGQGLEFLIYFQGNSAPDKSGLPSDRFSAERTGGSVSTLTIQRTQQEDSAVYLCASSPGTGDPTDTQYFGPGTRLTVL.

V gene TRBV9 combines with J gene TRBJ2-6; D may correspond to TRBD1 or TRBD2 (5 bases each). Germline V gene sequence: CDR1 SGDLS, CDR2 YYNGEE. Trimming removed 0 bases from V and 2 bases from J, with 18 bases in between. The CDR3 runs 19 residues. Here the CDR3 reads CASSVEWDALEAGANVLTF. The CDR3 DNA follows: TGTGCCAGCAGCGTAGAATGGGACGCCCTAGAGGCTGGGGCCAACGTCCTGACTTTC.

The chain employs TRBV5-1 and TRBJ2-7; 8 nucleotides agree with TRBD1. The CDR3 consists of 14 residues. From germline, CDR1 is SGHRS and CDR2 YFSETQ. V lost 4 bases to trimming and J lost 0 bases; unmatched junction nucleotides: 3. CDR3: CASSRGQVSYEQYF. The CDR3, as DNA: TGCGCCAGCAGCAGGGGACAGGTCTCCTACGAGCAGTACTTC.

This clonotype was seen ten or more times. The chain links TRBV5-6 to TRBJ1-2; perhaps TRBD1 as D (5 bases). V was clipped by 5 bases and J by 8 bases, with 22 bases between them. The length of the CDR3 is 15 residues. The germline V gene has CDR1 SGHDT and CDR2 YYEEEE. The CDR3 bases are TGTGCCAGCAGAACGGGACCGACCCTTCGTCGGGGCTACACCTTC. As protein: CASRTGPTLRRGYTF.

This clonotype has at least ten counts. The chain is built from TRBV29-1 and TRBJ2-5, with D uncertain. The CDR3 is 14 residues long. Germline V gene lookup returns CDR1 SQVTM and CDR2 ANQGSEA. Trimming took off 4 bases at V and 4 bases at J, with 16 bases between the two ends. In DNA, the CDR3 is TGCAGCGTTGCGGCCAGCCTCCCGCCAGAGACCCAGTACTTC. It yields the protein CSVAASLPPETQYF.

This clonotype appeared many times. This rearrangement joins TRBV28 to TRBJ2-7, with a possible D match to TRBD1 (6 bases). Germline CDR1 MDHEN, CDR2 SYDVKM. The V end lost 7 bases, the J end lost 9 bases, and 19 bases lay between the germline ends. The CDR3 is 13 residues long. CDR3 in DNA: TGTGCCAGCAACCTCGGGACACTTAAAAGGCAGTACTTC. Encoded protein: CASNLGTLKRQYF.

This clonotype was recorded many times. The CDR3 loop reads CSAYQASGGQGHEQFF. CDR3 coding DNA: TGCAGTGCCTATCAGGCTAGCGGGGGTCAGGGGCATGAGCAGTTCTTC. The V call is TRBV20-1, the J call TRBJ2-1, with TRBD2 identical over 10 bases. Germline CDR1 DFQATT, CDR2 SNEGSKA (reference sequence). V dropped 6 bases and J dropped 8; count of bases not matched to a gene: 16. The CDR3 sequence is 16 residues long.

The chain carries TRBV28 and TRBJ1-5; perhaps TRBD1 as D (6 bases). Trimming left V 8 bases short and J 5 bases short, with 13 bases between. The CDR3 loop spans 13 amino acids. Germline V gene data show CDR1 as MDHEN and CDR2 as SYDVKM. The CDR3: CASGGRGYQPQHF. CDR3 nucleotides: TGTGCCAGCGGCGGGAGGGGGTATCAGCCCCAGCATTTT.

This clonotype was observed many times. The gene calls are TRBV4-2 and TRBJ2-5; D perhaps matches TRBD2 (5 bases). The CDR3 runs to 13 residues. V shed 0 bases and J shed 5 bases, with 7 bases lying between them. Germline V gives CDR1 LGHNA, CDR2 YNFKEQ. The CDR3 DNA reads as TGTGCCAGCAGCCAAGATCCGGGGGAGACCCAGTACTTC. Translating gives CASSQDPGETQYF.

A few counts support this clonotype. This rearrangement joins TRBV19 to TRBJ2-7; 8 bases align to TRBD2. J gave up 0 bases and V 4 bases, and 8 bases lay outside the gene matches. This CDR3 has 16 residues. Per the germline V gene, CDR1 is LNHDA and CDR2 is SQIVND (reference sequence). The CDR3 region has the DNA TGTGCCAGTAGTACCCACGGCCGGGGGGGCTCCTACGAGCAGTACTTC. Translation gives CASSTHGRGGSYEQYF.

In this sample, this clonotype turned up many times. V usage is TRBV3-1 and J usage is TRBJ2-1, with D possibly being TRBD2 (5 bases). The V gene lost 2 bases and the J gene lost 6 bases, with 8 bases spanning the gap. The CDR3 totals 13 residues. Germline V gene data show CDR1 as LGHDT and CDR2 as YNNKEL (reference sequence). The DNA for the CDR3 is TGTGCCAGCAGCCAATCGGCGGGCAATGAGCAGTTCTTC. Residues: CASSQSAGNEQFF.

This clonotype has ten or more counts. The DNA of the CDR3 is TGTGCCAGCAGCGGACATTATAGCAATCAGCCCCAGCATTTT. As protein: CASSGHYSNQPQHF. The chain recombines TRBV6-1 with TRBJ1-5; TRBD1 is a possible D gene (5 bases). The V gene's germline CDR1 is MNHNS and CDR2 SASEGT. The CDR3 contains 14 residues. V lost 6 bases to trimming and J lost 0 bases, with 9 bases between them.

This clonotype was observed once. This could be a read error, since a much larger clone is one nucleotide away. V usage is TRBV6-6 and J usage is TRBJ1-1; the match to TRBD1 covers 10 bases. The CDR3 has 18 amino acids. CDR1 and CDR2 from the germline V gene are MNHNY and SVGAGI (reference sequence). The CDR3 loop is CASSYSPGTGVMNTEASF. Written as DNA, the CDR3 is TGTGCCAGCAGTTACTCGCCCGGGACAGGGGTGATGAACACTGAAGCTTCCTTT.